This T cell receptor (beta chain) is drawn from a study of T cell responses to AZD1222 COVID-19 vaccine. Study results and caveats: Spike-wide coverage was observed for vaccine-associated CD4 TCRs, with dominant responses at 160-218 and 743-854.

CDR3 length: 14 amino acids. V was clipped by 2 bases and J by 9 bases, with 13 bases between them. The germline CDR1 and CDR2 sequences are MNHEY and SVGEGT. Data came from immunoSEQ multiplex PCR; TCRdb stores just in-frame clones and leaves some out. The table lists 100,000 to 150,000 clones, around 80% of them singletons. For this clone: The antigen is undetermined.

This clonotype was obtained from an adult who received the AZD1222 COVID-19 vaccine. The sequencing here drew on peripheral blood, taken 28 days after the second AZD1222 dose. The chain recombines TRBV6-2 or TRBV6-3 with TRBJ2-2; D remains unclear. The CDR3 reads CASSYPTPTRELFF. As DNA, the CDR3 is TGTGCCAGCAGTTACCCGACACCTACAAGGGAGCTGTTTTTT.